A single T cell receptor (beta chain) is shown here with its context. The data are from a study of identical twins. V dropped 4 bases and J dropped 8; count of bases not matched to a gene: 4. CDR1 LGHDT and CDR2 YNNKEL come from the germline V gene (reference sequence). The CDR3 sequence is 14 residues long. Via MiXCR, TCRdb re-called the 5' RACE reads, giving one row per CDR3 protein. The sample contains 450,000 or so distinct CDR3 sequences, 24% of which appear only once. The data were also submitted as part of a second study, on T cells expressing NK-cell markers. This second study notes: About 6 donors had dominant NKG2C+ clonotypes that comprised about 1.0-8% of their CD8+ T cells.

Sequencing was carried out using CD4+ T cells sorted from blood. The chain combines TRBV3-1 with TRBJ1-6; TRBD1 matches at 8 bases. The sequence derives from a woman between 18 and 29 years old in good health. This CDR3 is CASSLSGQDSPLHF. In DNA form, the CDR3 reads TGTGCCAGCAGCCTATCGGGACAGGATTCACCCCTCCACTTT. Supplemented by reference TRBV3-1 and TRBJ1-6, the full variable domain reads DTAVSQTPKYLVTQMGNDKSIKCEQNLGHDTMYWYKQDSKKFLKIMFSYNNKELIINETVPNRFSPKSPDKAHLNLHINSLELGDSAVYFCASSLSGQDSPLHFGNGTRLTVT.